This TCR beta chain was documented in a study of OX40 agonist ivuxolimab in advanced cancers. Study background: Every 2 weeks, ivuxolimab was infused into the patients intravenously at between 0.01 and 10 mg/kg. Partial responses were achieved by three patients, one with hepatocellular carcinoma and two with cutaneous melanoma.

This clone was seen just once. What it recognizes is unknown. Germline V lookup: CDR1 MGHRA, CDR2 YSYEKL. J gave up 2 bases and V 2 bases, and 6 bases lay outside the gene matches. The CDR3 contains 18 residues. Study-wide findings and caveats: The mean number of expanded clones was higher in CD8+ T cells than in CD4+.

The table came from immunoSEQ multiplex PCR; TCRdb's copy has only in-frame clones and leaves some out. The data hold approximately 43,000 clones, with around 92% observed a single time. This receptor was taken from an adult with an advanced solid tumor such as melanoma, head and neck, liver or kidney cancer. The sample consisted of CD4+ or CD8+ T cells sorted from blood, taken in a trial of the OX40 agonist ivuxolimab. The genes are TRBV4-1 and TRBJ2-4; 13 nucleotides match TRBD2. CDR3 residues: CASSQSPGLAGSKNIQYF. In DNA form, the CDR3 reads TGCGCCAGCAGCCAATCGCCGGGACTAGCGGGATCCAAAAACATTCAGTACTTC.